These 4 T cell receptor beta chains came from one sample sequenced in a study of beta chain features in type 1 diabetes. The study reverse transcribed the entire isolated RNA, so it sequenced expressed TCRB transcripts. Using immunoSEQ multiplex PCR, the repertoire was profiled, and TCRdb retains in-frame clones only, with some absent. This table has approximately 300,000 clones, 9.5% to 12% appearing once. Input material: naive CD4+ T cells from blood. These TCRs come from a woman aged 25 to 39 in good health.

A few counts support this clone. The V gene is TRBV7-3, the J gene TRBJ1-1; maybe TRBD1 (6 bases). The V end was cut by 5 bases, the J end by 1 base, with 14 bases between. There are 15 residues in the CDR3. CDR1 and CDR2 (germline): SGHTA, FQGTGA. CDR3 amino acids: CASSLQGRGNTEAFF. CDR3 bases: TGTGCCAGCAGCCTCCAGGGGAGGGGGAACACTGAAGCTTTCTTT.

This rearrangement joins TRBV30 to TRBJ1-5; the D gene is possibly TRBD1 (5 bases). Trimming left V 0 bases short and J 6 bases short, with 12 bases between. The CDR3 extends over 14 amino acids. CDR1 and CDR2 from the germline V gene are GTSNPN and SVGIG (reference sequence). The CDR3 DNA sequence: TGTGCCTGGAGTGTACTCAGGGATTCTCAGCCCCAGCATTTT. This codes for CAWSVLRDSQPQHF.

The J gene is TRBJ2-7, the V gene TRBV7-9; D is unresolved. Germline lookup yields CDR1 SEHNR and CDR2 FQNEAQ (reference sequence). The ends were cut back, 1 base at V and 4 bases at J, with 8 bases in the middle. CDR3 length: 13 amino acids. The CDR3 nucleotides read TGTGCCAGCAGCTTAGTGCAGGATTACGAGCAGTACTTC. This encodes CASSLVQDYEQYF.

The sample holds a few counts of this clone. The chain couples TRBV5-1 to TRBJ2-4, with TRBD2 matching 10 bases. There are 20 residues in the CDR3. Germline CDR1 SGHRS, CDR2 YFSETQ. V lost 0 bases, J lost 3 bases, and 15 bases stayed unmatched. As DNA, the CDR3 is TGCGCCAGCAGCTTGGCCGGGGGGACTAGCGATCAGCAGGGCAAAAACATTCAGTACTTC. This sequence encodes CASSLAGGTSDQQGKNIQYF.